The source of this TCR beta chain is a study of blood T cell repertoires in COVID-19. Study summary: COVID-19 samples from acute and convalescent phases originated in the United States, Italy and Spain.

Original handling: Quantification of nucleated cells was approximated via reference gene primer amplification. Clones were sequenced by immunoSEQ multiplex PCR, and TCRdb holds only the in-frame ones, with some missing. D and trimming were read from the DNA, whereas the V and J calls and clone size are those reported in that table. In the table there are some 150,000 clones, around 81% of which are singletons. What the recovered Cohort 3 donors had was two negative PCRs, clearance, or symptom resolution. The germline V gene has CDR1 SGHTS and CDR2 YDEGEE. After removal of 3 bases from V and 5 bases from J, the junction contained 5 bases not matched to a gene. CDR3 length equals 14 residues.

V is TRBV5-8 and J is TRBJ2-5, with TRBD1 matching 9 bases. The sequence came from a middle-aged woman who had recovered from COVID-19. The sequencing sample was made of PBMCs or T cells enriched from blood (not recorded which). As DNA, the CDR3 is TGTGCCAGCAGCTCCGGGACAGGGAAGGAGACCCAGTACTTC. Translating it yields CASSSGTGKETQYF.